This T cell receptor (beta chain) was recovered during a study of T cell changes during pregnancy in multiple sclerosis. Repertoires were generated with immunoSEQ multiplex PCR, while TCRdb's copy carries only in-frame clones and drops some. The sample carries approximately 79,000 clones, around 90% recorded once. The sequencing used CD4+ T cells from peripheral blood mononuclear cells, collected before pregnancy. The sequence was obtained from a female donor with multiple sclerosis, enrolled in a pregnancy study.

This CDR3 is CAWSPRLAFGNEQFF. CDR3 coding DNA: TGTGCCTGGAGTCCTCGACTAGCCTTTGGCAATGAGCAGTTCTTC. The gene calls are TRBV30 and TRBJ2-1; 7 nucleotides line up with TRBD2. The CDR3 contains 15 residues. Trimming at V came to 2 bases and at J to 6 bases, leaving 10 bases not matched to a gene. Germline V lookup: CDR1 GTSNPN, CDR2 SVGIG (reference sequence). The full variable domain, with the rest looked up from reference TRBV30 and TRBJ2-1, is SQTIHQWPATLVQPVGSPLSLECTVEGTSNPNLYWYRQAAGRGLQLLFYSVGIGQISSEVPQNLSASRPQDRQFILSSKKLLLSDSGFYLCAWSPRLAFGNEQFFGPGTRLTVL.